What follows describes a single T cell receptor beta chain. This sample is drawn from a study of blood T cell repertoires in COVID-19. Clones were sequenced by immunoSEQ multiplex PCR, and TCRdb holds only the in-frame ones, with some missing. The sample shows some 200,000 clones, about 79% of them seen only once. The specimen was PBMCs or T cells enriched from blood (not recorded which). This TCR was sampled from a woman aged 40 to 55 with acute COVID-19.

For the CDR3, the DNA is TGTGCCAGCAGTTTAGGGGGACTAGCGGGAGTAAGGTCCTACGAGCAGTACTTC. This sequence encodes CASSLGGLAGVRSYEQYF. The chain carries TRBV27 and TRBJ2-7, with 14 bases identical to TRBD2. Germline CDR1 is MNHEY and CDR2 is SMNVEV (reference sequence). CDR3 length equals 18 residues. The V segment lost 2 bases and the J segment 1 base; nucleotides outside the gene matches: 7.